This T cell receptor (beta chain) was found in a study of human T cells and chemical hapten exposure. In the library, unique molecular identifiers were attached to individual cDNA molecules. MiXCR, applied by TCRdb to the RACE reads, yields one record per CDR3 protein. The repertoire has around 95,000 distinct CDR3 sequences, about 10% of them found once; the top ten carry under 3.5%. Time point defined: pre-sensitization, week 0. Specified treatment: therapeutic diphenylcyclopropenone sensitization with weekly scalp DPC. Alopecia patients deemed DPC-suitable, aged 18 to 70, excluding pregnancy. Per germline, CDR1 SGHAT and CDR2 FQNNGV. The CDR3 totals 16 residues. V lost 5 bases, J lost 4 bases, and 18 bases lay in between.

This sequence was found in a woman aged 55-70 years with alopecia areata. Some clones in this sample may be carry-over from other donors' samples. The material was whole blood, obtained in connection with sensitization to the hapten diphenylcyclopropenone (DPC). The chain employs TRBV11-2 and TRBJ2-1; a weak D match, TRBD2 (6 bases). This CDR3 reads CASSLHPRSGYNEQFF. The CDR3 DNA follows: TGTGCCAGCAGCCTTCATCCCAGAAGCGGGTACAATGAGCAGTTCTTC.